This record covers a single T cell receptor beta chain. Germline CDR1 reads MNHEY; CDR2 reads SVGAGI. The V end lost 7 bases, the J end lost 4 bases, and 15 bases lay between the germline ends. The CDR3 spans 14 residues. As processed by the authors: Estimation of nucleated cell counts was performed using reference gene primer amplification. Assay: immunoSEQ multiplex PCR; the TCRdb copy retains only in-frame clones and omits some. The V and J calls and clone size come from that table; D and trimming were worked out from the DNA. The sample lists 200,000 or so clones, 88% seen once, with 2.1% in the top ten. The entry originates in a study of blood T cell repertoires in COVID-19. Study-level information: There were acute and convalescent COVID-19 samples, and they came from the United States, Italy and Spain. The analysed material was cDNA or gDNA that came from T cells, B-cell-depleted T cells, or PBMCs.

This clonotype was obtained from a man aged 65-85 years with active or convalescent COVID-19. The sequenced material came from peripheral blood. The genes are TRBV6-5 and TRBJ2-3; D gene uncertain. CDR3 protein: CASTGSNMPDTQYF. The CDR3 DNA reads as TGTGCCAGCACCGGTAGCAATATGCCAGATACGCAGTATTTT.